This T cell receptor (beta chain) was retrieved from a study of CD8 T cells in ankylosing spondylitis. This clonotype was seen repeatedly, ten times or more. Its antigen is not known. Quantitative 5'-RACE was performed with molecular barcodes, and it yielded the TCR beta libraries. TCRdb reprocessed the 5' RACE reads via MiXCR and lists one record per CDR3 protein. The sample lists about 700,000 distinct CDR3 sequences, around a fifth occurring once. Regarding the study as a whole: The disease-linked clones had a CD8+ phenotype and low blood frequencies. Researchers reportedly found disease-linked clones significantly enriched in matched ankylosing spondylitis synovial fluid. A motif in TCR beta, a set of 8 or 9 highly homologous variants, appeared characteristic of ankylosing spondylitis blood.

The CDR3 is made up of 17 amino acids. Germline CDR1 and CDR2: SGHRS and YFSETQ. V shed 1 base, J shed 5 bases, and the junction held 14 bases outside the gene matches. V usage is TRBV5-1 and J usage is TRBJ1-1, with 7 bases identical to TRBD1. The sample consisted of blood, either unsorted or a sorted T cell fraction (not recorded which). The receptor's source is a male donor with ankylosing spondylitis. The CDR3: CASSLLSGATRGTEAFF. CDR3 nucleotides: TGCGCCAGCAGCTTGCTTAGCGGAGCTACCAGGGGGACTGAAGCTTTCTTT.